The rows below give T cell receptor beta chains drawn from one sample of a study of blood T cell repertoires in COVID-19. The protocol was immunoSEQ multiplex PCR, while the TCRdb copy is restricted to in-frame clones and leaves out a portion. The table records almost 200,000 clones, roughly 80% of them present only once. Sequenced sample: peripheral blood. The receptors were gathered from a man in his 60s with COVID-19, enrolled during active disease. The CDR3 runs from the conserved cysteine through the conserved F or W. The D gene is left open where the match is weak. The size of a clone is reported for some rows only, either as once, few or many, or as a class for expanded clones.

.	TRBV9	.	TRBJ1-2	TGTGCCAGCAGCCCTTTTCAAAAGGGAGACAGGCCTAACTATGGCTACACCTTC	CASSPFQKGDRPNYGYTF
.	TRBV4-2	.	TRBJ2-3	TGTGCCAGCAGCCAAGCGGGAGAGGGCACAGATACGCAGTATTTT	CASSQAGEGTDTQYF
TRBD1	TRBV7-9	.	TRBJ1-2	TGTGCCAGCAGCCGACAGGGGTCGGGCTATGGCTACACCTTC	CASSRQGSGYGYTF
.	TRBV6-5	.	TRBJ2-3	TGTGCCAGTACGCCCGACAGGATCACAGATACGCAGTATTTT	CASTPDRITDTQYF
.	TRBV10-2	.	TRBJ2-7	TGCGCCAGCAGATTCGCCCGGGACGAGCAGTACTTC	CASRFARDEQYF
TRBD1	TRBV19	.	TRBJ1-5	TGTGCCAGTTCCGGGACAGGGAATCAGCCCCAGCATTTT	CASSGTGNQPQHF
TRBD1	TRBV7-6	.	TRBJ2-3	TGTGCCAGCAGCCCACTGGGACAGCGCCTGAGGGCAGATACGCAGTATTTT	CASSPLGQRLRADTQYF
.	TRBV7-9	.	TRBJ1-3	TGTGCCAGCAGCTTCGCTGGAAACACCATATATTTT	CASSFAGNTIYF
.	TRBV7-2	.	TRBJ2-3	TGTGCCAGCAGTTTGGTCAGGGGCACAGATACGCAGTATTTT	CASSLVRGTDTQYF
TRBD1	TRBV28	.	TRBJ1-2	TGTGCCAGCGCCAGGGACAGGGAAAACTATGGCTACACCTTC	CASARDRENYGYTF
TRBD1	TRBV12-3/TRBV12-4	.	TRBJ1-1	TGTGCCAGCAGTAGGGGGCACACTGAAGCTTTCTTT	CASSRGHTEAFF
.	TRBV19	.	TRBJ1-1	TGTGCCAGTAGTATAGAGAGGGGGACTGAAGCTTTCTTT	CASSIERGTEAFF
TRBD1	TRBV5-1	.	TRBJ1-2	TGCGCCAGCAGCTTGGGGGGACAGGGTAACGGCTACACCTTC	CASSLGGQGNGYTF
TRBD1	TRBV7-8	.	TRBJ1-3	TGTGCCAGCAGCTTAGCCGGACAGGCCGCTGGAAACACCATATATTTT	CASSLAGQAAGNTIYF
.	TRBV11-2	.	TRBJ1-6	TGTGCCAGCAGCTTACAGGCTAATTCACCCCTCCACTTT	CASSLQANSPLHF
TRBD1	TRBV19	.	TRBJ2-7	TGTGCCAGTAGTATAACCGGACAGGGGGGCTACGAGCAGTACTTC	CASSITGQGGYEQYF
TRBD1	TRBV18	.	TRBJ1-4	TGTGCCAGCTCGGCCGGGACAGGGGAAGAAAAACTGTTTTTT	CASSAGTGEEKLFF
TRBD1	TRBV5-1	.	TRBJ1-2	TGCGCCAGCAGCTTGGAGGGACAGATGTACTATGGCTACACCTTC	CASSLEGQMYYGYTF
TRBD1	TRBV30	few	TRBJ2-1	TGTGCCTTCCGGACAGGGGGTCACTACAATGAGCAGTTCTTC	CAFRTGGHYNEQFF
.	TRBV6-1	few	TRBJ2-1	TGTGCCAGCAGTGAAGCCCTCCAGGCCTATGAGCAGTTCTTC	CASSEALQAYEQFF
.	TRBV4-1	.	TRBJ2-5	TGCGCCAGCAGCCAAGTAGGGGGAGAGACCCAGTACTTC	CASSQVGGETQYF
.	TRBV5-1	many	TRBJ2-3	TGCGCCAGCAGCGAAATGCGAGGGACAGATACGCAGTATTTT	CASSEMRGTDTQYF
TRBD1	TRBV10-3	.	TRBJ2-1	TGTGCCATCAGTGACCGGACAGGGAGCTCCTACAATGAGCAGTTCTTC	CAISDRTGSSYNEQFF
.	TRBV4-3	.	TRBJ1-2	TGCGCCAGCAGCCAAGAGGAGGGGCCGGGCTATGGCTACACCTTC	CASSQEEGPGYGYTF
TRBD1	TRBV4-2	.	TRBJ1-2	TGTGCCAGCAGCCAAGTAGGACAGGCCTACTACACCTTC	CASSQVGQAYYTF
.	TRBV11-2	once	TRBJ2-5	TGTGCCAGCAGCTCCATTATGGAGGCCCAAGAGACCCAGTACTTC	CASSSIMEAQETQYF
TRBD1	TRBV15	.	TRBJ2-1	TGTGCCACCAGCGGCCGGGACAGGGCAAACAATGAGCAGTTCTTC	CATSGRDRANNEQFF
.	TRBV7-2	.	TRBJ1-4	TGTGCCAGCAGCTCATCGGTGGGAGCTAATGAAAAACTGTTTTTT	CASSSSVGANEKLFF
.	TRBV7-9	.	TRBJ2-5	TGTGCCAGCATTAGTACGGGGAATCTGCGAGAGACCCAGTACTTC	CASISTGNLRETQYF
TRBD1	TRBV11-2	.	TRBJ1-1	TGTGCCAGCAGCCCCCGCAGGGGGCATGACACTGAAGCTTTCTTT	CASSPRRGHDTEAFF
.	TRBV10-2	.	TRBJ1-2	TGCGCCAGCAGTGCGCAGGGAAGCTATGGCTACACCTTC	CASSAQGSYGYTF
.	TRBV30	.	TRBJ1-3	TGTGCCTGGAGGGGGCAGCTTGGCGTATATTTT	CAWRGQLGVYF
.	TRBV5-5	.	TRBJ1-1	TGTGCCAGCAGCTTTCTTAGGGGGGGCACTGAAGCTTTCTTT	CASSFLRGGTEAFF
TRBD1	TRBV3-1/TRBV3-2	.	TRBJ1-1	TGTGCCAGCAGCTCGGGGACAGTGAACACTGAAGCTTTCTTT	CASSSGTVNTEAFF
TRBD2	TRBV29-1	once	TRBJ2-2	TGCAGCGTTACAGGGACTAGCGGGAGGGCCGCCGGGGAGCTGTTTTTT	CSVTGTSGRAAGELFF
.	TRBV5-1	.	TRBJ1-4	TGCGCCAGCAAGCAAGGGGGGGCGAATGAAAAACTGTTTTTT	CASKQGGANEKLFF
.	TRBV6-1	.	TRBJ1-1	TGTGCCAGCAGTGAATGGTGGTGGGGGCACGGGGACACTGAAGCTTTCTTT	CASSEWWWGHGDTEAFF
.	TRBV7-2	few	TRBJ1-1	TGTGCCAGCAGCTTAGAGTCGGCGGGGGTGACTGAAGCTTTCTTT	CASSLESAGVTEAFF
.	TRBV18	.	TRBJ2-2	TGTGCCAGCTCACCTCAGGGAAACACCGGGGAGCTGTTTTTT	CASSPQGNTGELFF
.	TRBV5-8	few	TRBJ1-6	TGTGCCAGCAGCTTGGGACAGGCATTCACCCTCCACTTT	CASSLGQAFTLHF
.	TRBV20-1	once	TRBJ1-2	TGCAGTGTCCCGAACTATGGCTACACCTTC	CSVPNYGYTF
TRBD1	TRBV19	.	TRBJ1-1	TGTGCCAGTAGTCCCCGGGACAGGGTAACTGAAGCTTTCTTT	CASSPRDRVTEAFF
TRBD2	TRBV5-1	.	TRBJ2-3	TGCGCCAGCCGCCCCAGGAGCGGGAGTGGAGATACGCAGTATTTT	CASRPRSGSGDTQYF
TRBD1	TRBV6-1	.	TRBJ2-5	TGTGCCAGCAGTGAAACTTCACAGGGGAACCAGTACTTC	CASSETSQGNQYF
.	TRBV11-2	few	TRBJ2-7	TGTGCCAGCAGCTTAATGGAGGCAGGCTCCTACGAGCAGTACTTC	CASSLMEAGSYEQYF
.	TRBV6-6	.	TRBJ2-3	TGTGCCACCAGGCCGGGGATAACTAGCACAGATACGCAGTATTTT	CATRPGITSTDTQYF
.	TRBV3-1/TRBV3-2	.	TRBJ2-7	TGTGCCAGCAGCCAAGGGGTTACGGAGATCTACGAGCAGTACTTC	CASSQGVTEIYEQYF